These T cell receptor beta chains were read from a single sample in a study of T-cell memory formation after mild COVID-19. TCRdb re-called the 5' RACE reads through MiXCR, storing one row per CDR3 protein. The table records about 340,000 distinct CDR3 sequences, approximately 12% of them present only once. Sequenced input: PBMCs or a T cell subset sorted from them (not recorded which). These receptors were taken from a man younger than 35 who had mild COVID-19 (a few samples of this study predate the infection). Cell type and time point are not known. Each CDR3 is given with its conserved first and last residue. A D gene is named only where the DNA matches it firmly. Rows give clone size only sometimes, using once, few, many, or a class for an expanded clone.

.	few	TRBV30	TRBJ2-3	CAWSVGSTDTQYF	TGTGCCTGGAGTGTAGGTAGCACAGATACGCAGTATTTT
TRBD1	once	TRBV20-1	TRBJ2-7	CSARGPGQTTYEQYF	TGCAGTGCTAGAGGGCCGGGACAGACAACCTACGAGCAGTACTTC
TRBD2	few	TRBV4-1	TRBJ2-2	CASSQIAGQLFF	TGCGCCAGCAGCCAAATAGCGGGCCAGCTGTTTTTT
.	few	TRBV9	TRBJ1-6	CASSIGLPDHNSPLHF	TGTGCCAGCAGCATAGGACTTCCCGACCATAATTCACCCCTCCACTTT
.	.	TRBV2	TRBJ2-7	CASSEGRQYF	TGTGCCAGCAGTGAAGGACGGCAGTACTTC
.	.	TRBV5-1	TRBJ2-5	CASSLAVQGIKTQYF	TGCGCCAGCAGCTTGGCCGTACAGGGAATTAAGACCCAGTACTTC
.	.	TRBV4-1	TRBJ2-1	CASSQVFGVTFNEQFF	TGCGCCAGCAGCCAAGTATTCGGTGTCACATTCAATGAGCAGTTCTTC
.	many	TRBV7-7	TRBJ2-1	CASSLDGVDEQFF	TGTGCCAGCAGCTTAGACGGGGTGGATGAGCAGTTCTTC
.	few	TRBV6-5	TRBJ2-2	CASSYSAGTGELFF	TGTGCCAGCAGTTACTCAGCCGGTACCGGGGAGCTGTTTTTT
.	few	TRBV7-9	TRBJ2-3	CASSLAGIGDTQYF	TGTGCCAGCAGCTTAGCGGGCATCGGGGATACGCAGTATTTT